These 5 T cell receptor beta chains were sequenced from one sample in a study of identical twins. Via MiXCR, TCRdb re-called the 5' RACE reads, giving one row per CDR3 protein. In the table there are 300,000 to 400,000 distinct CDR3 sequences, approximately 13% of which are singletons. The same data also went into a second study, on yellow fever vaccine responses in identical twins.

What was sequenced was CD8+ T cells sorted from blood. The receptors stem from a woman aged 18-29 years in good health.

This clonotype has at least ten counts. The rearrangement joins TRBV5-1 to TRBJ2-1; maybe TRBD2 (5 bases). CDR3 size: 15 residues. Trimming took off 4 bases at V and 8 bases at J, with 19 bases between the two ends. The V gene's germline CDR1 is SGHRS and CDR2 YFSETQ. CDR3 sequence reads: CASSPSARRVDEQFF. CDR3 DNA: TGCGCCAGCAGCCCCTCGGCTAGGCGGGTCGATGAGCAGTTCTTC.

DNA for the CDR3: TGTGCCAGCAGCTTACTGCAGGGGCCTACCGGGGAGCTGTTTTTT. Amino acid sequence: CASSLLQGPTGELFF. The rearrangement links TRBV7-8 to TRBJ2-2; weak D call: TRBD1 (6 bases). The CDR3 has 15 amino acids. The germline gives CDR1 SGHVS, CDR2 FQNEAQ. Trimming left V 2 bases short and J 5 bases short, with 12 bases between.

The genes are TRBV5-1 and TRBJ2-2; tentative D call: TRBD2 (6 bases). Germline CDR1 SGHRS, CDR2 YFSETQ. V dropped 1 base and J dropped 3 bases, with 16 bases sitting between them. The CDR3 is 17 amino acids. As DNA, the CDR3 is TGCGCCAGCAGCTTGCGGGAAATAGCGGTCCACACCGGGGAGCTGTTTTTT. Translating it yields CASSLREIAVHTGELFF.

This clonotype was counted between two and nine times. The rearrangement links TRBV4-1 to TRBJ2-7; a possible D gene is TRBD2 (5 bases). The germline gives CDR1 MGHRA, CDR2 YSYEKL. V was shortened by 4 bases and J by 6 bases, with 13 bases between the two germline ends. The CDR3 runs 13 residues. The CDR3 DNA follows: TGCGCCAGCAGCCCCGGACTCAAGGGCGAGCAGTACTTC. Translated: CASSPGLKGEQYF.

This clonotype was seen ten or more times. The V gene is TRBV14, the J gene TRBJ1-1, with unresolved D. The V gene lost 1 base and the J gene lost 6 bases, with 12 bases spanning the gap. CDR3 size: 14 residues. CDR1 and CDR2 from the germline V gene are SGHDN and FVKESK. CDR3 region: CASSQAGRVAEAFF. CDR3 nucleotide sequence: TGTGCCAGCAGCCAAGCGGGGAGGGTAGCTGAAGCTTTCTTT. The whole variable domain, remainder taken from reference TRBV14 and TRBJ1-1, is EAGVTQFPSHSVIEKGQTVTLRCDPISGHDNLYWYRRVMGKEIKFLLHFVKESKQDESGMPNNRFLAERTGGTYSTLKVQPAELEDSGVYFCASSQAGRVAEAFFGQGTRLTVV.